This T cell receptor beta chain comes out of a study of shared clonotypes between healthy human individuals. Study-wide results and limits: Unshared clonotypes carried lower generation probabilities than those common to all four donors. Four donors held approximately 4.6% of naive CD4 clonotypes in common.

Per the authors' pipeline: Junction-only sequences produced by ImmunoSEQ had no quality scores, so filtering differed. TCRdb's table, derived via immunoSEQ multiplex PCR, lists solely in-frame clones and lacks some. The V and J calls and clone size are taken from that table; D and trimming were inferred from the DNA. The sample lists fewer than 1.8 million clones, around 98.5% occurring once. The table lists this clone with a count of one. Its antigen is unknown. Division of CD4+ cells produced a CD45RA+ naive subset and a CD45RA-negative memory subset. The receptor was isolated from a young man in good health. The sequencing input was naive CD4+ T cells sorted from blood. The subset here: CD45RA+ positively selected.

CDR3 amino acids: CASSDSGARGFEQFF. The CDR3 nucleotides are TGTGCCAGCAGTGACTCAGGGGCCCGCGGGTTTGAGCAGTTCTTC. The gene calls are TRBV6-4 and TRBJ2-1; D is possibly TRBD1 or TRBD2 (5 bases each). This CDR3 is 15 amino acids long. Trimming removed 0 bases at V and 9 bases at J, with 15 bases between. From germline, CDR1 is MRHNA and CDR2 SNTAGT.